This paragraph reports one TCR beta chain. Which antigen it targets is not known. No base-level quality is on record; no much larger clone is a single base apart. Including the terminal cysteine and phenylalanine, the CDR3 comprises 15 residues. Just the 45-base CDR3 DNA is kept, in frame starting at base 1. V loses 5 bases, J loses 1 base, and the germline ends lie 10 bases apart. CDR1 and CDR2 are read off the germline V gene as KGHDR and SFDVKD. These data are taken from a study of Ad26.COV2.S vaccination and SARS-CoV-2 variants (dated by TCRdb to the early 2020s). Turning to the overall study: Vaccine-arm donors came from COV1001, a multicentre, randomized, double-blind, placebo-controlled phase I-IIa trial of Ad26.COV2.S in healthy adults. Ad26.COV2.S was given intramuscularly at 5x10^10 or 1x10^11 viral particles, as a single shot or as two shots 56 days apart. TCRbeta repertoire sequencing served as the tool for gauging how specific and how broad the SARS-CoV-2-reactive T cell receptors were following Ad26.COV2.S vaccination. A total of approximately 32 samples were included in the TCR-sequenced set, comprising some 20 Ad26.COV2.S vaccine recipients, 5 placebo recipients and 8 SARS-CoV-2 convalescent individuals. Trial participants were randomized into five groups of five: low-dose or high-dose Ad26.COV2.S given once or twice, or placebo on both occasions. Blinding of investigators to trial group allocation was maintained during experiments and outcome assessment. General study outcomes and caveats: Spike-specific TCR breadth was higher in Ad26.COV2.S recipients than in placebo recipients (P = 0.0014). It was noted by the authors that total T cell responses may have been underestimated by the TCR breadth and depth analyses. The study was not powered for comparison of responses between vaccine doses or regimens. After vaccination, substantial breadth of spike-specific CD8+ and CD4+ T cell responses was reported. Vaccine and placebo recipients had comparable non-spike TCR breadth, which fits with the vaccine containing only spike.

The treatment or condition label, as the study defines it: some 20 received Ad26.COV2.S at low or high dose, single or two shots; 5 received placebo; per-sample allocation not given. For vaccine and placebo recipients, the sequenced repertoires came from samples collected on day 63 after the first injection. In Cohort 1b, fewer than 30 adults aged 18-55 years were enrolled at a single site in Boston, USA, between 29 July and 7 August 2020. As a vaccine, Ad26.COV2.S was a replication-incompetent adenovirus type 26 vector that expressed a prefusion-stabilized SARS-CoV-2 spike protein derived from the original Wuhan strain. TCRbeta CDR3 regions were sequenced with the immunoSEQ Assay. After extraction, genomic DNA underwent amplification by bias-controlled multiplex PCR, followed by high-throughput sequencing. In the original analysis: To quantify the absolute abundance of each unique TCRbeta CDR3 region, sequences were collapsed and filtered. T cell fraction was estimated by normalizing TCRbeta template counts to usable DNA, with usable DNA measured through amplification of reference genes found in all nucleated cells. Repertoire TCRs were annotated as SARS-CoV-2-specific when V gene, CDR3 amino acid sequence and J gene were exactly matched to a known reactive TCR set. The reference SARS-CoV-2 TCR set came from MIRA and was filtered for enrichment in COVID-19-positive ImmuneCODE repertoires, removing public or cross-reactive TCRs. Using the MIRA antigens, annotated TCRs were further analysed by specific ORF or by position within an ORF. Breadth was defined as the number of annotated unique rearrangements divided by the total number of unique productive rearrangements, and depth was defined as the summed frequency of the annotated unique rearrangements. Group comparisons of TCR breadth used two-sided Wilcoxon rank-sum tests. TCRdb retrieved this table from immuneACCESS and kept in-frame rearrangements only. Not all clones are present; in checked studies, unresolved V genes account for under half, and no reason is known for the remainder. V and J calls and clone size are given by that table; D and trimming were obtained from the DNA. This sample comprises about 350,000 clones, about 85% of them detected only once. The top ten hold 3% to 4% of the sample.

The receptor was derived from a person between 18 and 60 years old who received the Ad26.COV2.S COVID-19 vaccine or a placebo. The sample here was peripheral blood, taken in a trial of Ad26.COV2.S vaccine versus placebo. The chain is assembled from TRBV24-1 and TRBJ2-2; the best D guess is TRBD2, with 5 bases matching. The CDR3 region: CATSGSRGNTGELFF. The sequenced DNA: TGTGCCACCAGTGGGAGCCGGGGGAACACCGGGGAGCTGTTTTTT.